This TCR beta chain was captured in a study of identical twins. General study results and limits: Fewer insertions characterized abundant cord blood beta clonotypes, whereas memory repertoires showed none.

The junction had 4 bases not matched to a gene; V was cut back by 1 base and J by 2 bases. In germline, CDR1 is SQVTM, CDR2 ANQGSEA. The CDR3 contains 14 residues. Healthy Caucasian donors formed the entire cohort. Through template switching, a universal primer site was introduced, and the cDNA contained unique molecular identifiers. TCRdb re-derived calls from the 5' RACE reads in MiXCR, one entry per CDR3 protein. The sample shows more than 1.5 million distinct CDR3 sequences, more than 30% of them seen only once. This clonotype was recorded many times. What it binds is unknown. The clonotype comes from a newborn girl in good health. Sequenced: cord blood. The V gene is TRBV29-1, the J gene TRBJ2-7, with TRBD1 identical over 8 bases. This chain's CDR3 is CSVEGDRRTYEQYF. The CDR3 DNA sequence: TGCAGCGTTGAAGGGGACAGGAGAACCTACGAGCAGTACTTC.